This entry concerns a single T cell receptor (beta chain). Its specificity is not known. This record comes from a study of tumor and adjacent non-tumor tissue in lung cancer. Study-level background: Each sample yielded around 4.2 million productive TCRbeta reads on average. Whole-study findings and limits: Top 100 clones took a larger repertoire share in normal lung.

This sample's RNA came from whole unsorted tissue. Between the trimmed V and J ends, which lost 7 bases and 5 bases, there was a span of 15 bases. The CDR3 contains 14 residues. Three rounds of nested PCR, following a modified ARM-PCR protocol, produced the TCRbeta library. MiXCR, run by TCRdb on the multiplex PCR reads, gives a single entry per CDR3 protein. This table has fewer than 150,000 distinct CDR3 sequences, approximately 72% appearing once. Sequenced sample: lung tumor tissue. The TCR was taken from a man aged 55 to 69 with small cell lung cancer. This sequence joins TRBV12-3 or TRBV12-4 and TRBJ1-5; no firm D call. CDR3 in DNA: TGTGCCAGCAACCCACCGGGCAGCGATCAGCCCCAGCATTTT. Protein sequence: CASNPPGSDQPQHF.